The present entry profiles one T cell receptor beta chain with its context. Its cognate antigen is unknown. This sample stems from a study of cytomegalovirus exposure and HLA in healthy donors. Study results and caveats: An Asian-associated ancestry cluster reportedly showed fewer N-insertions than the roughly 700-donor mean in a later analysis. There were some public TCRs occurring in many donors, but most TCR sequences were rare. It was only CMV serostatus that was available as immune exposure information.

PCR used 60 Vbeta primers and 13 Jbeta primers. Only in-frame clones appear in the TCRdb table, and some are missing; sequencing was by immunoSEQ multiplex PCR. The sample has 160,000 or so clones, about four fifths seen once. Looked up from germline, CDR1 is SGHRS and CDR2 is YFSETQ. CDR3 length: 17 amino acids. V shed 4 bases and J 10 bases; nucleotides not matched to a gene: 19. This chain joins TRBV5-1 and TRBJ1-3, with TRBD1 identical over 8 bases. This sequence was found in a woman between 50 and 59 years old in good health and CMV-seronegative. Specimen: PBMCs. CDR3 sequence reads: CASSIVPPGQGIRTIYF. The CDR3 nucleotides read TGCGCCAGCAGCATCGTTCCCCCTGGACAGGGAATAAGGACCATATATTTT. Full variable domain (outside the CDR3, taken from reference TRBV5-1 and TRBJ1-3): KAGVTQTPRYLIKTRGQQVTLSCSPISGHRSVSWYQQTPGQGLQFLFEYFSETQRNKGNFPGRFSGRQFSNSRSEMNVSTLELGDSALYLCASSIVPPGQGIRTIYFGEGSWLTVV.